This T cell receptor beta chain was captured by sequencing in a study of shared clonotypes between healthy human individuals (dated by TCRdb to 2019 to 2021). With respect to the entire study: The cohort included a few men and two women between 18 and 49 years of age. For each donor, CD4 naive and CD4 memory were each run on three plates, CD8 naive on two plates, and CD8 memory on one plate. To estimate repertoire size and how much clonotypes are shared between individuals, the study performed deep sequencing of blood TCR repertoires from about 5 healthy adults. To increase sequencing depth and limit assay-specific biases, different laboratories used diverse techniques to prepare libraries and sequence TCR repertoires. Per donor, leukapheresis produced somewhere between about 0.9 and 9 billion PBMCs.

Donors were healthy HIV-negative adults with no recently reported acute infections or vaccinations. Only Caucasian adults living in Nashville, Tennessee, USA were represented among the donors. CD4+ T cells were enriched by magnetic negative selection, after which naive cells were positively selected on CD45RA and the negative fraction was taken as the memory subset. Blood was obtained by leukapheresis, after which PBMCs were separated by Ficoll-Histopaque density gradient centrifugation and cryopreserved in liquid nitrogen vapor phase. Purity and quantity of every magnetically sorted T cell population were checked by analytical flow cytometry. Genomic DNA was isolated from each sorted fraction and quantified by UV absorbance on a Nanodrop 2000c. According to the germline V gene, CDR1 reads SGHNT and CDR2 reads YENEEA. There are 16 amino acids in the CDR3, from cysteine to phenylalanine inclusive. Only the CDR3 portion is preserved as DNA: 48 bases, with reading frame beginning at the first base. From V the trimming removes 5 bases and from J it removes 6 bases, while the gene matches leave 14 bases of the junction unaccounted for.

Broader findings and caveats from the paper: The genetic and exposure-history diversity represented was limited by the small number of donors. Rarefaction of sorted-subset datasets indicated incomplete sequencing despite the large sequencing depth. Estimated clonotype richness was generally larger for naive than for memory subsets. When several donors were compared, the shared fraction of clonotypes was roughly 5% for naive CD4, around 3.5% for naive CD8, 2.3% for memory CD4, and less than 0.5% for memory CD8. Compared with non-shared clonotypes, the clonotypes found in all four sorted-subset donors had higher generation probabilities. Based on pairwise subsampling, the degree of clonotype sharing among donors was expected to be affected by sequencing depth. Sampling was restricted to blood, and TCR repertoires in tissue are likely to differ from TCR repertoires in blood.

Using the deep immunoSEQ assay, TCR CDR3 regions were amplified from genomic DNA by multiplex PCR. Genomic DNA extracted from each cell subset was distributed evenly over all wells of several immunoSEQ 96-well plates, and each plate served as one replicate. Each replicate PCR for sorted subsets received about 200 ng genomic DNA, equal to about 30,000 T cell genomes. Purified libraries were quantified with a Qubit 3.0 fluorometer, sized on a Bioanalyzer 2100, and re-quantified with the KAPA Library Quantification kit. A separate single-read 150-cycle Illumina NextSeq 550 flow cell was used to sequence each immunoSEQ 96-well plate. Concerning the study's data processing: Because the immunoSEQ output included only junctional sequences and no quality scores, the filtering could not be the same as the filtering used for full-length reads. Sequences were annotated with PyIR, a Python wrapper for IgBLAST v1.9, using IMGT germline references to assign V/J genes and CDR3. Reads with weak V/J assignments (E-value above 1e-6), missing CDR3, stop codons, out-of-frame junctions, or ambiguous translated residues were removed. V3J clonotypes were defined by identical inferred V gene, J gene, and CDR3 amino acid sequence. The percentage overlap between two repertoires was calculated by dividing the number of shared unique clonotypes by the size of the smaller repertoire. Repertoire richness was assessed with RTK rarefaction, the Chao1 estimator, and Recon v2.1 estimates of unobserved clonotypes. Generation probabilities for all TCRbeta clonotypes obtained by the gDNA method from a few donors were computed using OLGA. The clones in this table, taken by TCRdb from immuneACCESS, are in-frame only. Not every clone is retained; where verified, under half of the shortfall comes from an unresolved V gene, and the cause of the rest is unknown. V and J calls and clone size come straight from that table; D and trimming were deduced from the DNA. This sample has 2 million to 2.5 million clones in its table, and 93% of those were observed once. 0.3% to 0.4% of the sample is in the top ten clones.

In the case of this clone: The specificity of this receptor is unknown. Base qualities are not at hand, and no much larger clone is one base apart.

This chain is built from TRBV11-3 and TRBJ2-7, and TRBD2 matches 9 of the central bases. The sequence derives from a man aged 18-30 years in good health. Some clones in this sample may be carry-over from other donors' samples. The sequencing input was naive CD4+ T cells from PBMCs. The cell subset or site label, read with the paper, signifies: CD45RA+ positively selected. The nucleotide sequence reads as follows: TGTGCCAGCAGCCAAAGCGGAATAGCGGGAGATTCCGAGCAGTACTTC. This translates into CASSQSGIAGDSEQYF.